The entry below gives a single T cell receptor (beta chain) sequence along with its context. Its antigen is not known. The libraries of TRB cDNA were prepared using 5' RACE with UMI labels. For each CDR3 protein, TCRdb gives one entry from its re-call of the 5' RACE reads, without DNA. The sample's table shows some 130,000 distinct CDR3 sequences. Naive CD8+ T cells had a CD45RO-CCR7+CD27+CD95- phenotype. The data derive from a study of CXCR3-negative and CXCR3-positive naive CD8 T cells. Across the whole study: TRB reads totalled about 130 million, about 1.5 +/- 0.3 million per library. Study-wide results and caveats: Greater hydrophobicity was found in TRB CDR3s of CXCR3-positive naive cells than of CXCR3-negative naive cells. High diversity, comparable across both naive subsets, contrasted with much lower diversity in memory CD8+ cells.

Looked up from germline, CDR1 is MNHEY and CDR2 is SVGEGT. CDR3 length: 14 residues. The sequence was collected from a human donor in good health. Some clones in this sample may be carry-over from other donors' samples. This rearrangement joins TRBV6-2 or TRBV6-3 to TRBJ2-7; TCRdb's D gene call, TRBD1, goes unchecked for lack of DNA. Sequenced material: naive CXCR3- CD8+ T cells from blood. The subset here: CD45RO-CCR7+CD27+CD95- naive CD8+ T cells lacking CXCR3 (TNR3-). CDR3 loop: CASSDPTGTYEQYF.